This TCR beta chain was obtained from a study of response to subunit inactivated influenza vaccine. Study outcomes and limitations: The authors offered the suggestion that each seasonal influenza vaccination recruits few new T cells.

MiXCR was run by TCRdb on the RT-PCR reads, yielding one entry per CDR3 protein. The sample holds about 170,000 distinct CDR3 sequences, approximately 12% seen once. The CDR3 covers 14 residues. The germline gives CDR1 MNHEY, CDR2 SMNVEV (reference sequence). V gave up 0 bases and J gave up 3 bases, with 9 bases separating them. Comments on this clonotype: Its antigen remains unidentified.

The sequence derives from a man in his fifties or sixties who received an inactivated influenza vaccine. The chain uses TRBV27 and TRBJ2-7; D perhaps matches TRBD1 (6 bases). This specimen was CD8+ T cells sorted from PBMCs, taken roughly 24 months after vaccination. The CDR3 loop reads CASSLSGQIYEQYF. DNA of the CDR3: TGTGCCAGCAGTTTATCCGGACAGATCTACGAGCAGTACTTC.